This T cell receptor beta chain was sequenced for a study of graft-versus-host responses after intestinal transplantation. Study in general: Isolated intestinal, liver-intestinal, or multivisceral transplants were what recipients had. Each patient got anti-thymocyte globulin induction, then tacrolimus and steroids for roughly 3 years.

In the case of this clone: Its antigen is undetermined.

Study-wide points: In patients with graft-donor T cell macrochimerism, allograft graft-versus-host to host-versus-graft clonal ratios were high. Detected in recipient marrow were GvH clones, some of which were first observed in ileum or blood.

Clones were sequenced by immunoSEQ multiplex PCR, and TCRdb holds only the in-frame ones, with some missing. The repertoire holds fewer than 50,000 clones, with more than 85% as singletons. Germline assignment: CDR1 PRHDT and CDR2 FYEKMQ (reference sequence). This CDR3 comprises 17 residues. Trimming pared 0 bases from V and 2 bases from J, leaving 17 bases between. The sequence derives from a human patient who received an intestinal transplant, so some T cells may come from the graft donor. Material: PBMCs, obtained 524 days after transplant. The V gene is TRBV13, the J gene TRBJ2-7; D remains unclear. The DNA for the CDR3 is TGTGCCAGCAGCTTAGGCCCCCTAGGAGATAGGGCCTACGAGCAGTACTTC. Amino acid sequence: CASSLGPLGDRAYEQYF.